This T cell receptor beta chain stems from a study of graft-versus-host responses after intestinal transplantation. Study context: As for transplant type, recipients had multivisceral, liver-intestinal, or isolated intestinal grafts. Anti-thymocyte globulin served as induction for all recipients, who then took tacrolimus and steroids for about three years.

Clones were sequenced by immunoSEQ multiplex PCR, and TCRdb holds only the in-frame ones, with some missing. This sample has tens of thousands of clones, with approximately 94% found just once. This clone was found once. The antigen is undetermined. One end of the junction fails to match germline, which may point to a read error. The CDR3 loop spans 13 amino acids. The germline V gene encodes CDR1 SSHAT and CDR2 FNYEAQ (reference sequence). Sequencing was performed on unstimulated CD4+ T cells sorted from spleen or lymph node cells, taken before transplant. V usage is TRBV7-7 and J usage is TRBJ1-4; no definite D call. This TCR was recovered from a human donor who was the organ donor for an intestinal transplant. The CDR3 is CASSSGPNEKLFF. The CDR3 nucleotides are TGTGCTAGCAGCTCCGGACCTAATGAAAAACTGTTTTTT.